The clone carrying this T cell receptor beta chain was found many times. Its antigen is unidentified. These data come from a study of CD8 T cells in ankylosing spondylitis. Broader study findings: Disease-associated clones were reportedly significantly overrepresented in matched ankylosing spondylitis synovial fluid.

The CDR3 covers 17 residues. Germline values: CDR1 SGHRS, CDR2 YFSETQ. J gave up 9 bases and V 3 bases, and 15 bases lay outside the gene matches. TCRdb reprocessed the 5' RACE reads with MiXCR, giving one entry per CDR3 protein. Of around 250,000 distinct CDR3 sequences in the sample, roughly a tenth were seen once. The sequencing input was blood, either unsorted or a sorted T cell fraction (not recorded which). The receptor was derived from a male donor with ankylosing spondylitis or in good health (not recorded which). The J gene is TRBJ2-1, the V gene TRBV5-1, with TRBD2 matching over 10 bases. This CDR3 reads CASSSDPTLAGTVEQFF. The CDR3 DNA sequence: TGCGCCAGCAGCTCGGACCCAACACTAGCGGGGACGGTTGAGCAGTTCTTC.